Below are 18 T cell receptor beta chains sequenced from a single sample in a study of cytomegalovirus exposure and HLA in healthy donors. The method was immunoSEQ multiplex PCR; TCRdb's version includes in-frame clones alone and lacks a portion of them. The sample carries 90,000 to 150,000 clones, approximately 81% recorded once. Sequenced material: PBMCs. These receptors all come from a woman aged 30 to 39 in good health and CMV-seronegative.

The chain recombines TRBV5-6 with TRBJ2-1, with D hard to call. Germline-derived CDR1 and CDR2 are SGHDT and YYEEEE. This CDR3 has 17 residues. Trimming pared 4 bases from V and 0 bases from J, leaving 17 bases between. The CDR3 DNA follows: TGTGCCAGCAGCCCCCTAAGAGCAGCGAGCTCCTACAATGAGCAGTTCTTC. It encodes CASSPLRAASSYNEQFF.

The chain links TRBV6-5 to TRBJ2-7, with 8 positions matching TRBD2. CDR1 MNHEY and CDR2 SVGAGI come from the germline V gene. The CDR3 extends over 15 amino acids. With 2 bases clipped from V and 3 bases from J, the junction kept 6 bases outside the gene matches. Here the CDR3 reads CASSYRRGVSYEQYF. Here the CDR3 DNA reads TGTGCCAGCAGTTACAGGCGGGGGGTTAGCTACGAGCAGTACTTC.

The genes are TRBV6-6 and TRBJ1-5, with 7 bases aligning to TRBD1. Germline CDR1 reads MNHNY; CDR2 reads SVGAGI (reference sequence). The V segment lost 7 bases and the J segment 4 bases; nucleotides outside the gene matches: 7. The CDR3 loop spans 14 amino acids. The DNA for the CDR3 is TGTGCCAGCATCCAGGACAGGCCTAATCAGCCCCAGCATTTT. It encodes CASIQDRPNQPQHF.

In this sample, this clone turned up once. The V and J genes are TRBV5-1 and TRBJ2-1; possibly TRBD1 for D (6 bases). This CDR3 contains 14 residues. Per the germline V gene, CDR1 is SGHRS and CDR2 is YFSETQ. Trimming left V 3 bases short and J 7 bases short, with 14 bases between. The CDR3 is CASSWGRQENEQFF. In nucleotides, the CDR3 is TGCGCCAGCAGCTGGGGCCGACAGGAGAATGAGCAGTTCTTC. Supplemented by reference TRBV5-1 and TRBJ2-1, the full variable domain reads KAGVTQTPRYLIKTRGQQVTLSCSPISGHRSVSWYQQTPGQGLQFLFEYFSETQRNKGNFPGRFSGRQFSNSRSEMNVSTLELGDSALYLCASSWGRQENEQFFGPGTRLTVL.

This chain links TRBV10-3 with TRBJ2-3; maybe TRBD2 (7 bases). V gave up 3 bases and J gave up 3 bases, with 16 bases separating them. The V gene's germline CDR1 is ENHRY and CDR2 SYGVKD. This CDR3 has 16 residues. CDR3 bases: TGTGCCATCAGTGAATTCTCGGGGGGCGGTACAGATACGCAGTATTTT. Translated: CAISEFSGGGTDTQYF.

The V call is TRBV9, the J call TRBJ1-6; the D is unclear. Trimming took off 5 bases at V and 5 bases at J, with 11 bases between the two ends. Germline V gene data show CDR1 as SGDLS and CDR2 as YYNGEE. The length of the CDR3 is 14 residues. The CDR3 DNA follows: TGTGCCAGCAGTCTGACACAGAATAATTCACCCCTCCACTTT. Its translation: CASSLTQNNSPLHF.

The chain joins TRBV6-6 to TRBJ1-1, with D possibly TRBD1 on 5 matching bases. The CDR3 is 15 amino acids. In germline, CDR1 is MNHNY, CDR2 SVGAGI (reference sequence). Trimming pared 2 bases from V and 1 base from J, leaving 11 bases between. CDR3 sequence reads: CASSYNGQGNTEAFF. The CDR3 DNA follows: TGTGCCAGCAGTTACAACGGCCAGGGGAACACTGAAGCTTTCTTT.

J is TRBJ1-1 and V is TRBV27; possible D gene TRBD1, 5 bases. The V gene lost 3 bases and the J gene lost 4 bases, with 12 bases spanning the gap. Germline loops: CDR1 MNHEY, CDR2 SMNVEV (reference sequence). CDR3 length equals 14 residues. CDR3 sequence (DNA): TGTGCCAGCAGTTTCATGGGGGGGACCACTGAAGCTTTCTTT. This sequence encodes CASSFMGGTTEAFF.

This chain connects TRBV25-1 to TRBJ2-5, with 8 positions matching TRBD2. CDR3 length equals 15 residues. Germline V gene sequence: CDR1 MGHDK, CDR2 SYGVNS. The V gene end was trimmed by 5 bases and the J gene end by 5 bases; junction bases not matched to a gene: 10. The CDR3 loop is CASSPAGEIRETQYF. In DNA, the CDR3 is TGTGCCAGCAGTCCAGCGGGGGAGATCCGGGAGACCCAGTACTTC. The full variable domain, its missing parts supplied by reference TRBV25-1 and TRBJ2-5, is EADIYQTPRYLVIGTGKKITLECSQTMGHDKMYWYQQDPGMELHLIHYSYGVNSTEKGDLSSESTVSRIRTEHFPLTLESARPSHTSQYLCASSPAGEIRETQYFGPGTRLLVL.

The chain uses TRBV19 and TRBJ1-6; D is unresolved. The length of the CDR3 is 13 residues. The ends were cut back, 0 bases at V and 9 bases at J, with 6 bases in the middle. From germline, CDR1 is LNHDA and CDR2 SQIVND (reference sequence). The CDR3 is CASSIDRVSPLHF. CDR3 sequence (DNA): TGTGCCAGTAGTATAGATCGTGTTTCACCCCTCCACTTT.

V is TRBV12-5 and J is TRBJ1-1, with D tentatively TRBD1 (6 bases). Germline V CDR1 and CDR2: LGHNT, FRNRAP. The germline V and J ends were trimmed by 3 bases and 0 bases, with 14 bases remaining between them. The CDR3 runs to 16 residues. The CDR3 spells CASGLGPGVMNTEAFF. The CDR3 DNA is TGTGCTAGTGGTTTAGGGCCAGGGGTCATGAACACTGAAGCTTTCTTT.

The V call is TRBV7-2, the J call TRBJ2-1; 9 bases fit TRBD1. This CDR3 spans 15 amino acids. From germline, CDR1 is SGHTA and CDR2 FQGNSA. With 3 bases clipped from V and 7 bases from J, the junction kept 7 bases outside the gene matches. DNA for the CDR3: TGTGCCAGCAGCTTTACCGGGACAGGGTGGAATGAGCAGTTCTTC. Protein sequence: CASSFTGTGWNEQFF.

V gene TRBV4-3 combines with J gene TRBJ2-1; 10 nucleotides align to TRBD2. The J segment lost 3 bases and the V segment lost 0 bases, leaving 5 bases of the junction unmatched. Per germline, CDR1 LGHNA and CDR2 YSLEER. This CDR3 has 17 residues. The CDR3 DNA reads TGCGCCAGCAGCCAAGACCCAACTAGCGGGGTCTACAATGAGCAGTTCTTC. It translates to CASSQDPTSGVYNEQFF.

The CDR3 bases are TGTGCCAGCAGCACCTCCCGAAACTATGTTGGCTACACCTTC. Residues: CASSTSRNYVGYTF. This chain uses TRBV11-3 with TRBJ1-2, with D unresolved. The CDR3 is 14 residues long. The germline V gene has CDR1 SGHNT and CDR2 YENEEA. Trimming left V 5 bases short and J 7 bases short, with 17 bases between.

With respect to this clone: The junction differs from germline at one of its ends, possibly a read error. J is TRBJ2-7 and V is TRBV7-7; D not certain. Germline CDR1 is SSHAT and CDR2 is FNYEAQ (reference sequence). This CDR3 contains 15 residues. The CDR3 sequence is CASNDLIYYPYEQYF. The CDR3 nucleotides read TGTGCTAGCAATGATTTGATCTACTACCCCTACGAGCAGTACTTC.

The chain uses TRBV5-6 and TRBJ1-2; 8 nucleotides agree with TRBD1. Trimming removed 2 bases from V and 0 bases from J; junction bases left unmatched: 3. The CDR3 runs 15 residues. Germline lookup yields CDR1 SGHDT and CDR2 YYEEEE. DNA for the CDR3: TGTGCCAGCAGCTTACAGGGGGGCCCTAACTATGGCTACACCTTC. This codes for CASSLQGGPNYGYTF. Drawing the rest from reference TRBV5-6 and TRBJ1-2, the complete variable domain is DAGVTQSPTHLIKTRGQQVTLRCSPKSGHDTVSWYQQALGQGPQFIFQYYEEEERQRGNFPDRFSGHQFPNYSSELNVNALLLGDSALYLCASSLQGGPNYGYTFGSGTRLTVV.

The chain is built from TRBV7-2 and TRBJ2-7; D call uncertain. Germline V gene sequence: CDR1 SGHTA, CDR2 FQGNSA. Trimming removed 7 bases from V and 6 bases from J, with 25 bases in between. There are 16 residues in the CDR3. The CDR3 region is CASTQWPIGQLLEQYF. The CDR3 DNA is TGTGCCAGCACCCAGTGGCCCATTGGGCAGCTCCTCGAGCAGTACTTC.

The chain joins TRBV6-6 to TRBJ1-2, with 7 bases that match TRBD1. The CDR3 has 13 amino acids. Germline V CDR1 and CDR2: MNHNY, SVGAGI (reference sequence). V shed 2 bases and J 4 bases; nucleotides not matched to a gene: 1. The DNA of the CDR3 is TGTGCCAGCAGTTACGGGGACAGCTATGGCTACACCTTC. Protein: CASSYGDSYGYTF.